A single T cell receptor beta chain is shown here with its context. What it binds is unknown. The assay was immunoSEQ multiplex PCR, and TCRdb's table has in-frame clones only and misses some. Among roughly 80,000 clones listed, 70% to 90% were seen once. The data were obtained in a study of OX40 agonist ivuxolimab in advanced cancers. Study as a whole: Dose-escalation patients had hepatocellular carcinoma, melanoma, renal cell or head and neck cancer. Three partial responders included one hepatocellular carcinoma patient and two cutaneous melanoma patients. Study-wide findings and caveats: Partly responding patients at 0.1-3.0 mg/kg showed some of the smallest clonal expansion.

Between the trimmed V and J ends, which lost 5 bases and 2 bases, there was a span of 7 bases. The CDR3 extends over 12 amino acids. CDR1 is WSHSY, CDR2 SAAADI, per germline. The source material was CD4+ or CD8+ T cells sorted from blood, sampled in a trial of the OX40 agonist ivuxolimab. This clonotype was sampled from an adult with an advanced solid tumor such as melanoma, head and neck, liver or kidney cancer. This chain joins TRBV10-2 and TRBJ2-7; TRBD1 might be the D (5 bases). The CDR3 DNA reads TGCGCCAGCAGTCTGACAGCCTACGAGCAGTACTTC. This sequence encodes CASSLTAYEQYF.